Listed below are T cell receptor beta chains from one sample, sequenced in a study of blood T cell repertoires in COVID-19. Assay used: immunoSEQ multiplex PCR; TCRdb lists only in-frame clones, some missing. The profile shows 90,000 to 100,000 clones, roughly 80% of them singletons. Material for sequencing was peripheral blood. The receptors derive from a man older than 75 with acute or convalescent COVID-19. The CDR3 runs from the conserved cysteine through the conserved F or W. Fields, in order: V gene, clone size, D gene, J gene, CDR3 DNA, CDR3 protein. D genes are given only for firm matches. Not every row has a clone size; where given, it reads once, few, many or a size class.

V gene: TRBV7-9; clone size: -; D gene: TRBD2; J gene: TRBJ2-3; CDR3 DNA: TGTGCCAGCAGCGGTCTAGCGGGGTACACAGATACGCAGTATTTT; CDR3 protein: CASSGLAGYTDTQYF
V gene: TRBV5-1; clone size: -; D gene: -; J gene: TRBJ2-7; CDR3 DNA: TGCGCCAGCAGCTCGAGTGGAACCTTAAGGGGCGAGCAGTACTTC; CDR3 protein: CASSSSGTLRGEQYF
V gene: TRBV11-2; clone size: -; D gene: TRBD2; J gene: TRBJ2-5; CDR3 DNA: TGTGCCAGCAGCTCCACGACTAGCGGGAGACCACAGACCCAGTACTTC; CDR3 protein: CASSSTTSGRPQTQYF
V gene: TRBV10-3; clone size: -; D gene: -; J gene: TRBJ1-5; CDR3 DNA: TGTGCCATCAGTGAGTCCAGGGATTGGGGTCAGCCCCAGCATTTT; CDR3 protein: CAISESRDWGQPQHF
V gene: TRBV7-9; clone size: -; D gene: TRBD1; J gene: TRBJ2-7; CDR3 DNA: TGTGCCAGCAGCCCCGCCACAGGGGTATTGGCCGAGCAGTACTTC; CDR3 protein: CASSPATGVLAEQYF
V gene: TRBV4-3; clone size: -; D gene: TRBD1; J gene: TRBJ1-2; CDR3 DNA: TGCGCCAGCAGCCAAGGGACAGGATATAACTATGGCTACACCTTC; CDR3 protein: CASSQGTGYNYGYTF
V gene: TRBV28; clone size: once; D gene: TRBD1; J gene: TRBJ1-3; CDR3 DNA: TGTGCCAGCAGTTATACAGGGGGCCAAACGCAGGCTGGAAACACCATATATTTT; CDR3 protein: CASSYTGGQTQAGNTIYF
V gene: TRBV19; clone size: -; D gene: TRBD2; J gene: TRBJ2-4; CDR3 DNA: TGTGCCAGTAGTTATTTTCTAGCGGGGGGGCCGGCTACAAACATTCAGTACTTC; CDR3 protein: CASSYFLAGGPATNIQYF
V gene: TRBV7-2; clone size: -; D gene: -; J gene: TRBJ2-7; CDR3 DNA: TGTGCCAGCAGCACCCACACCGTAAACCTTTACGAGCAGTACTTC; CDR3 protein: CASSTHTVNLYEQYF
V gene: TRBV6-4; clone size: -; D gene: TRBD1; J gene: TRBJ2-7; CDR3 DNA: TGTGCCACCTCGGTGCACGACAGGGCCTCCTACGAGCAGTACTTC; CDR3 protein: CATSVHDRASYEQYF
V gene: TRBV2; clone size: -; D gene: TRBD1; J gene: TRBJ2-7; CDR3 DNA: TGTGCCAGTACAGGGGGCTTTCCCTACGAGCAGTACTTC; CDR3 protein: CASTGGFPYEQYF
V gene: TRBV19; clone size: -; D gene: TRBD1; J gene: TRBJ1-5; CDR3 DNA: TGTGCCAGTAGCGAAAGAATCCGGGACAGAAATCAGCCCCAGCATTTT; CDR3 protein: CASSERIRDRNQPQHF
V gene: TRBV30; clone size: once; D gene: -; J gene: TRBJ1-4; CDR3 DNA: TGTGCCTGGAGTCACAGGCGAAGGCTGATTAATGAAAAACTGTTTTTT; CDR3 protein: CAWSHRRRLINEKLFF
V gene: TRBV14; clone size: -; D gene: TRBD2; J gene: TRBJ2-1; CDR3 DNA: TGTGCCAGCGCCGGGACTAGCCGCTCCGAGCAGTTCTTC; CDR3 protein: CASAGTSRSEQFF
V gene: TRBV19; clone size: -; D gene: TRBD1; J gene: TRBJ2-5; CDR3 DNA: TGTGCCAGTAGTGCGTCCAGGGGGGAGACCCAGTACTTC; CDR3 protein: CASSASRGETQYF
V gene: TRBV9; clone size: -; D gene: TRBD2; J gene: TRBJ2-3; CDR3 DNA: TGTGCCAGCAGCGTAGCTCTCGGGGGGGCAGATACGCAGTATTTT; CDR3 protein: CASSVALGGADTQYF
V gene: TRBV5-1; clone size: -; D gene: -; J gene: TRBJ1-1; CDR3 DNA: TGCGCCAGCAGCTTTGGGGGCCGGGGGGCGAACACTGAAGCTTTCTTT; CDR3 protein: CASSFGGRGANTEAFF
V gene: TRBV5-4; clone size: -; D gene: -; J gene: TRBJ2-5; CDR3 DNA: TGTGCCAGCAGCTTAGGAGAGGACTTACAAGAGACCCAGTACTTC; CDR3 protein: CASSLGEDLQETQYF
V gene: TRBV27; clone size: -; D gene: -; J gene: TRBJ1-6; CDR3 DNA: TGTGCCAGCAGTTTCATGTATAATTCACCCCTCCACTTT; CDR3 protein: CASSFMYNSPLHF
V gene: TRBV7-6; clone size: -; D gene: -; J gene: TRBJ1-1; CDR3 DNA: TGTGCCAGCAGCCAGGCCGAAAGGGGCACTGAAGCTTTCTTT; CDR3 protein: CASSQAERGTEAFF
V gene: TRBV5-5; clone size: -; D gene: -; J gene: TRBJ1-1; CDR3 DNA: TGTGCCAGCAGCTTGTCGGCGGGGGGGCCCATGGACACTGAAGCTTTCTTT; CDR3 protein: CASSLSAGGPMDTEAFF
V gene: TRBV6-4; clone size: -; D gene: -; J gene: TRBJ2-2; CDR3 DNA: TGTGCCACCGGGAACAACGCGAACACCGGGGAGCTGTTTTTT; CDR3 protein: CATGNNANTGELFF
V gene: TRBV2; clone size: -; D gene: -; J gene: TRBJ2-7; CDR3 DNA: TGTGCCAGCAGTGTAACAGGGTGGAGCGAGCAGTACTTC; CDR3 protein: CASSVTGWSEQYF
V gene: TRBV5-1; clone size: -; D gene: -; J gene: TRBJ2-1; CDR3 DNA: TGCGCCAGCAGCCCCGGTGGGCCCAATGAGCAGTTCTTC; CDR3 protein: CASSPGGPNEQFF
V gene: TRBV18; clone size: -; D gene: TRBD1; J gene: TRBJ1-4; CDR3 DNA: TGTGCCAGCTCACGGGGACAGCTAAATGAAAAACTGTTTTTT; CDR3 protein: CASSRGQLNEKLFF
V gene: TRBV27; clone size: few; D gene: -; J gene: TRBJ2-3; CDR3 DNA: TGTGCCAGCAGTAAGGGGAGGAAGGTAGATACGCAGTATTTT; CDR3 protein: CASSKGRKVDTQYF
V gene: TRBV7-9; clone size: -; D gene: -; J gene: TRBJ1-4; CDR3 DNA: TGTGCCAGCAGCTTACACAGCAATGAAAAACTGTTTTTT; CDR3 protein: CASSLHSNEKLFF
V gene: TRBV11-2; clone size: -; D gene: TRBD1; J gene: TRBJ1-4; CDR3 DNA: TGTGCCAGCAGCTCTCAACAGGGGACCGGTGAAAAACTGTTTTTT; CDR3 protein: CASSSQQGTGEKLFF
V gene: TRBV14; clone size: -; D gene: -; J gene: TRBJ2-7; CDR3 DNA: TGTGCCAGCAGCTCCGGGATCCCAACCCTCTACGAGCAGTACTTC; CDR3 protein: CASSSGIPTLYEQYF
V gene: TRBV4-3; clone size: -; D gene: TRBD1; J gene: TRBJ1-4; CDR3 DNA: TGCGCCAGCAGCCAAGATGGGACAGGACCCTATGAAAAACTGTTTTTT; CDR3 protein: CASSQDGTGPYEKLFF
V gene: TRBV6-2/TRBV6-3; clone size: -; D gene: -; J gene: TRBJ2-7; CDR3 DNA: TGTGCCAGCAGTTACTCCGCAGGGTCCTACGAGCAGTACTTC; CDR3 protein: CASSYSAGSYEQYF
V gene: TRBV5-1; clone size: few; D gene: -; J gene: TRBJ1-2; CDR3 DNA: TGCGCCAGCAGCTTAGGCGGGTATGGCTACACCTTC; CDR3 protein: CASSLGGYGYTF
V gene: TRBV5-1; clone size: few; D gene: -; J gene: TRBJ1-2; CDR3 DNA: TGCGCCAGCAGCCTAGACGGCAACTATGGCTACACCTTC; CDR3 protein: CASSLDGNYGYTF
V gene: TRBV5-1; clone size: -; D gene: TRBD2; J gene: TRBJ2-6; CDR3 DNA: TGCGCCAGCCAAGGAATAGCGGGGACTGGGGCCAACGTCCTGACTTTC; CDR3 protein: CASQGIAGTGANVLTF
V gene: TRBV5-1; clone size: -; D gene: -; J gene: TRBJ1-1; CDR3 DNA: TGCGCCAGCAGCCGGGGACATCGAGGGATCACTGAAGCTTTCTTT; CDR3 protein: CASSRGHRGITEAFF
V gene: TRBV27; clone size: -; D gene: -; J gene: TRBJ1-1; CDR3 DNA: TGTGCCAGCAGTTTATTTACGACAGGCCTACCGGGGACTGAAGCTTTCTTT; CDR3 protein: CASSLFTTGLPGTEAFF
V gene: TRBV7-6; clone size: -; D gene: -; J gene: TRBJ2-7; CDR3 DNA: -; CDR3 protein: CASSFGSGQGTYEQYF
V gene: TRBV9; clone size: -; D gene: TRBD2; J gene: TRBJ2-3; CDR3 DNA: TGTGCCAGCAGCGTCGGGACTAGCGGGACCTTATATACGCAGTATTTT; CDR3 protein: CASSVGTSGTLYTQYF
V gene: TRBV5-5; clone size: -; D gene: -; J gene: TRBJ1-3; CDR3 DNA: TGTGCCTCAACTACAGGGTCTGGAAACACCATATATTTT; CDR3 protein: CASTTGSGNTIYF
V gene: TRBV11-2; clone size: -; D gene: -; J gene: TRBJ2-7; CDR3 DNA: TGTGCCAGCAGCTTAGTCCAGATTTCCTACGAGCAGTACTTC; CDR3 protein: CASSLVQISYEQYF
V gene: TRBV29-1; clone size: -; D gene: TRBD1; J gene: TRBJ2-2; CDR3 DNA: TGCAGCGTTAGACAGGGTGTAACCGGGGAGCTGTTTTTT; CDR3 protein: CSVRQGVTGELFF
V gene: TRBV15; clone size: few; D gene: TRBD1; J gene: TRBJ1-1; CDR3 DNA: TGTGCCACCAGCGTCCGGGGACAGGCTTGGGTCGAGGACACTGAAGCTTTCTTT; CDR3 protein: CATSVRGQAWVEDTEAFF
V gene: TRBV5-1; clone size: -; D gene: -; J gene: TRBJ2-7; CDR3 DNA: TGCGCCAGCAGCTTCGAGTGGACAGCTTACGAGCAGTACTTC; CDR3 protein: CASSFEWTAYEQYF
V gene: TRBV7-2; clone size: -; D gene: -; J gene: TRBJ2-1; CDR3 DNA: TGTGCCAGCAGCCCGGGTAGGGGTCCTACAAATGAGCAGTTCTTC; CDR3 protein: CASSPGRGPTNEQFF
V gene: TRBV5-4; clone size: -; D gene: -; J gene: TRBJ2-5; CDR3 DNA: TGTGCCAGCAGCTCCGGGGGTGCAGAGACCCAGTACTTC; CDR3 protein: CASSSGGAETQYF
V gene: TRBV6-6; clone size: -; D gene: TRBD1; J gene: TRBJ1-5; CDR3 DNA: TGTGCCTCTGGACAGGGACAGCATCAGCCCCAGCATTTT; CDR3 protein: CASGQGQHQPQHF
V gene: TRBV9; clone size: -; D gene: -; J gene: TRBJ2-7; CDR3 DNA: TGTGCCAGCAGCGTTCGGGAGTGGTCCTACGAGCAGTACTTC; CDR3 protein: CASSVREWSYEQYF